This TCR beta chain was obtained from a study of T cells in narcolepsy. Points from the study as a whole: Comparing one patient's CSF and blood CD4+ clonotypes highlighted HCRT- and TRIB2-specific autoreactive clonotypes.

To note about this clone: As yet, its antigen is unknown.

This CDR3 is built from 12 residues. From germline, CDR1 is GTSNPN and CDR2 SVGIG (reference sequence). Trimming took 1 base from V and 2 from J, leaving 5 bases between them. Measured with immunoSEQ multiplex PCR; TCRdb has only the in-frame clones, and not every one. Of fewer than 35,000 clones in the sample, around four fifths were seen once. The sequenced sample consisted of CD45RA- memory CD4+ T cells from PBMCs. This TCR was recovered from a human donor with narcolepsy. The chain links TRBV30 to TRBJ1-2; D is ambiguous. This CDR3 reads CAWSGPNYGYTF. In nucleotides, the CDR3 is TGTGCCTGGAGTGGCCCCAACTATGGCTACACCTTC. Based on the CDR3 plus reference TRBV30 and TRBJ1-2, the full variable domain is SQTIHQWPATLVQPVGSPLSLECTVEGTSNPNLYWYRQAAGRGLQLLFYSVGIGQISSEVPQNLSASRPQDRQFILSSKKLLLSDSGFYLCAWSGPNYGYTFGSGTRLTVV.